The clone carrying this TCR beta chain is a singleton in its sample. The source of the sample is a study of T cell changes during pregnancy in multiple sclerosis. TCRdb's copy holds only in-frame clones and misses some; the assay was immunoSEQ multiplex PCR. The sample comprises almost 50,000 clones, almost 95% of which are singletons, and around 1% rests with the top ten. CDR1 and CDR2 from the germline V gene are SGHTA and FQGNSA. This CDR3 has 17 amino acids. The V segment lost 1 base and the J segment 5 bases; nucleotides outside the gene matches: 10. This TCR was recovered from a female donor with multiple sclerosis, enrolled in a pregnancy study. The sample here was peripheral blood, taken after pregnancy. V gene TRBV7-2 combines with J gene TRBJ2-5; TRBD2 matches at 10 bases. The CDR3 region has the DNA TGTGCCAGCAGCTTAGTGGCTAGCGGGGGCACCCGGGAGACCCAGTACTTC. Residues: CASSLVASGGTRETQYF.